The T cell receptor (beta chain) under discussion was sequenced for a study of blood T cell repertoires in COVID-19. For the study at large: Spain, Italy and the United States supplied samples that represented acute and convalescent COVID-19. The cDNA or gDNA used as material had been derived from T cells, B-cell-depleted T cells, or PBMCs.

The CDR3 consists of 15 residues. Germline CDR1 is SGHRS and CDR2 is YFSETQ. V trimming: 0 bases; J trimming: 6 bases; junction bases outside the gene matches: 8. Original analysis: Reference gene primer amplification gave nucleated cell count estimates. Data came from immunoSEQ multiplex PCR; TCRdb stores just in-frame clones and leaves some out. V, J and clone size are those of that table, while D and trimming were read from the DNA. The repertoire consists of approximately 170,000 clones, with 70% to 90% occurring once and the leading ten covering 2.5% to 3%. The specimen sequenced was peripheral blood. The sequence was collected from a woman over 75 with COVID-19, enrolled during active disease. This chain joins TRBV5-1 and TRBJ2-7; 8 nucleotides align to TRBD2. The CDR3 spells CASSLGQAGVGEQYF. The CDR3 DNA reads TGCGCCAGCAGCTTGGGTCAAGCGGGAGTCGGCGAGCAGTACTTC.